The 12 T cell receptor beta chains given below trace back to one sample, sequenced in a study of blood T cell repertoires in COVID-19. Some clones are missing from TCRdb's copy, which holds only in-frame ones; the method was immunoSEQ multiplex PCR. The sample holds some 300,000 clones; around 90% are singletons and the top ten take under 1.1%. The sample was peripheral blood. The receptor source for this set is a woman between 40 and 55 years old with COVID-19, enrolled during active disease.

J is TRBJ2-1 and V is TRBV6-5, with no clear D. Germline CDR1 reads MNHEY; CDR2 reads SVGAGI. V lost 0 bases to trimming and J lost 0 bases, with 9 bases between them. This CDR3 spans 16 amino acids. In DNA form, the CDR3 reads TGTGCCAGCAGTTACTCGACATCCACCTCCTACAATGAGCAGTTCTTC. The encoded protein is CASSYSTSTSYNEQFF.

This chain connects TRBV5-1 to TRBJ2-2; TRBD2 matches at 14 bases. Looked up from germline, CDR1 is SGHRS and CDR2 is YFSETQ. This CDR3 spans 17 amino acids. Trimming took 4 bases from V and 4 from J; bases not matched to a gene: 6. The CDR3 nucleotides read TGCGCCAGCAGCGCATGGACTAGCGGGAGGCCCACCGGGGAGCTGTTTTTT. This codes for CASSAWTSGRPTGELFF.

The chain is built from TRBV5-4 and TRBJ1-4; tentatively, D is TRBD1 (5 bases). Germline V lookup: CDR1 SGHNT, CDR2 YYREEE (reference sequence). V gave up 5 bases and J gave up 6 bases, with 11 bases separating them. There are 13 residues in the CDR3. CDR3 in amino acids: CASRGSRDEKLFF. The CDR3, as DNA: TGTGCCAGCAGGGGTAGCAGGGATGAAAAACTGTTTTTT.

The chain uses TRBV6-2 or TRBV6-3 and TRBJ2-1; 8 bases align to TRBD1. In germline, CDR1 is MNHEY, CDR2 SVGEGT. With V trimmed by 2 bases and J by 4 bases, 13 bases remained unmatched. This CDR3 spans 18 amino acids. This CDR3 reads CASSYILHIRTGYNEQFF. CDR3 bases: TGTGCCAGCAGTTACATCCTACACATTCGGACAGGGTACAATGAGCAGTTCTTC.

The chain has TRBV28 and TRBJ2-2; TRBD2 aligns across 8 bases. Germline V CDR1 and CDR2: MDHEN, SYDVKM. This CDR3 comprises 16 residues. The J segment lost 6 bases and the V segment lost 6 bases, leaving 12 bases of the junction unmatched. The CDR3 region has the DNA TGTGCCAGCAGGCCGACAGCGGGAGTTGTGCCCGGGGAGCTGTTTTTT. Amino acids: CASRPTAGVVPGELFF.

The rearrangement links TRBV12-5 to TRBJ2-1, with 7 bases lining up with TRBD1. V was clipped by 5 bases and J by 3 bases; unmatched bases: 4. The length of the CDR3 is 14 residues. Per germline, CDR1 LGHNT and CDR2 FRNRAP. The CDR3 DNA follows: TGTGCTAGTGGTACAGGGGTTCTCTACAATGAGCAGTTCTTC. This translates into CASGTGVLYNEQFF.

The V and J genes are TRBV7-8 and TRBJ2-5; 7 bases fit TRBD2. Germline-derived CDR1 and CDR2 are SGHVS and FQNEAQ. Germline trimming cut 3 bases from V and 1 base from J; bases unmatched to any gene: 2. The CDR3 contains 14 residues. In DNA, the CDR3 is TGTGCCAGCAGCTTCGGGACTACCCAAGAGACCCAGTACTTC. Its protein product is CASSFGTTQETQYF.

The rearrangement uses TRBV6-6 and TRBJ2-2; D is perhaps TRBD1 (6 bases). The V end was cut by 8 bases, the J end by 7 bases, with 17 bases between. This CDR3 is built from 14 residues. Looked up from germline, CDR1 is MNHNY and CDR2 is SVGAGI (reference sequence). CDR3 residues: CASYTTGRYGELFF. The CDR3 nucleotides are TGTGCCAGCTATACAACAGGGCGATACGGGGAGCTGTTTTTT.

The chain uses TRBV6-2 or TRBV6-3 and TRBJ2-3; D is ambiguous. The V and J ends lost 1 base and 0 bases respectively, with 11 bases between them. Germline V gene data show CDR1 as MNHEY and CDR2 as SVGEGT. The CDR3 loop spans 16 amino acids. The CDR3 region is CASSYFRGSSTDTQYF. The CDR3 DNA reads as TGTGCCAGCAGTTACTTCCGCGGATCTAGCACAGATACGCAGTATTTT.

This clone appeared a single time. The CDR3 DNA sequence: TGTGCCAGCAGTATGGGACAGATGAGCAATCAGCCCCAGCATTTT. Its translation is CASSMGQMSNQPQHF. The chain uses TRBV27 and TRBJ1-5; 7 bases are a match to TRBD1. CDR1 and CDR2 (germline): MNHEY, SMNVEV (reference sequence). The CDR3 contains 15 residues. J was trimmed by 1 base and V by 5 bases; bases with no gene match: 5.

In nucleotides, the CDR3 is TGTGCCAGCAGTGGGGGACAGTCCCGGCGGGAAAAACTGTTTTTT. It yields the protein CASSGGQSRREKLFF. The genes are TRBV27 and TRBJ1-4, with 7 bases aligning to TRBD1. V trimming: 5 bases; J trimming: 8 bases; junction bases outside the gene matches: 11. The CDR3 loop spans 15 amino acids. Germline V gene sequence: CDR1 MNHEY, CDR2 SMNVEV (reference sequence).

The chain is built from TRBV5-1 and TRBJ2-1; 8 bases match TRBD1. V shed 3 bases, J shed 6 bases, and the junction held 8 bases outside the gene matches. The CDR3 has 15 amino acids. The V gene's germline CDR1 is SGHRS and CDR2 YFSETQ. CDR3 protein: CASSSDRGRVNEQFF. CDR3 nucleotides: TGCGCCAGCAGCTCCGACAGGGGTAGGGTCAATGAGCAGTTCTTC.